This TCR beta chain was retrieved from a study of cytomegalovirus exposure and HLA in healthy donors. Findings of the study overall: When the data were analyzed later, several of the most significant clusters appeared to be linked to common viral pathogens. Both high specificity and high sensitivity reportedly marked the classifier's diagnosis of cytomegalovirus status. Sequencing likely caused a cluster of highly shared sequence variants. Analysis was performed later, and it showed HLA-associated TCR beta chains to be more clonally expanded than equally common others.

Germline assignment: CDR1 MNHNY and CDR2 SVGAGI (reference sequence). V lost 5 bases, J lost 3 bases, and 12 bases stayed unmatched. The CDR3 consists of 16 residues. Concerning this clone itself: The antigen is undetermined.

Both 60 Vbeta primers and 13 Jbeta primers went into the PCR. Clones were read by immunoSEQ multiplex PCR, and TCRdb kept only the in-frame ones, dropping some. The sample has fewer than 50,000 clones; the top ten hold roughly 8%. Sequences were obtained from PBMCs. The receptor was isolated from a male donor in good health and CMV-seronegative. The rearrangement links TRBV6-6 to TRBJ2-7, with TRBD2 identical over 8 bases. The CDR3 coding sequence is TGTGCCAGCAGTACGTCCGGGACTAGAAGGATCTACGAGCAGTACTTC. Its translation is CASSTSGTRRIYEQYF.